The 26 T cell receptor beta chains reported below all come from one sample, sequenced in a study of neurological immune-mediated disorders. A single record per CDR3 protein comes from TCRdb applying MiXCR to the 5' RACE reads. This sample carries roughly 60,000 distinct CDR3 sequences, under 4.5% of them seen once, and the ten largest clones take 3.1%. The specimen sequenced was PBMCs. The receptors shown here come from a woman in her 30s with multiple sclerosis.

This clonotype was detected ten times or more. CDR3 coding DNA: TGCAGTGCTAGAGCTGCGACTAGCGGGAGTGACGAGCAGTACTTC. Its protein is CSARAATSGSDEQYF. V is TRBV20-1 and J is TRBJ2-7, with TRBD2 matching over 12 bases. Trimming cost V 1 base and J 5 bases; bases outside gene matches: 6. This CDR3 is built from 15 residues. Germline assignment: CDR1 DFQATT and CDR2 SNEGSKA (reference sequence).

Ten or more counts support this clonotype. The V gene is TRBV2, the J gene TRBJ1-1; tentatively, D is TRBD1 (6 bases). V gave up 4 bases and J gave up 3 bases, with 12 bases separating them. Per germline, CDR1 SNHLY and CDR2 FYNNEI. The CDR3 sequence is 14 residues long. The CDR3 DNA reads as TGTGCCAGCAGTGTGAACAGGGAGTACACTGAAGCTTTCTTT. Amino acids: CASSVNREYTEAFF. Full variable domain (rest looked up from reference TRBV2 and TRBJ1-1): EPEVTQTPSHQVTQMGQEVILRCVPISNHLYFYWYRQILGQKVEFLVSFYNNEISEKSEIFDDQFSVERPDGSNFTLKIRSTKLEDSAMYFCASSVNREYTEAFFGQGTRLTVV.

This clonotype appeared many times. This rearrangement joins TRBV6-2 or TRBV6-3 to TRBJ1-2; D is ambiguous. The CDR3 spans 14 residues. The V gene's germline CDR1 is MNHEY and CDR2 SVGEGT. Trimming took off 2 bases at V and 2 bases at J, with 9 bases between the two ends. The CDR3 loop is CASSYRSGNYGYTF. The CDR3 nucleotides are TGTGCCAGCAGTTACCGGAGCGGGAACTATGGCTACACCTTC.

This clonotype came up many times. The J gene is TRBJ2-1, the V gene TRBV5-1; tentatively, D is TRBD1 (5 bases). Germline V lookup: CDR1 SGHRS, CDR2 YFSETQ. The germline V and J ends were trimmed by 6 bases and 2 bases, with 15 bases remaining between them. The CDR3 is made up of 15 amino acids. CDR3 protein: CASIIGQGAYNEQFF. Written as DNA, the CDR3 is TGCGCCAGCATCATCGGGCAGGGTGCCTACAATGAGCAGTTCTTC.

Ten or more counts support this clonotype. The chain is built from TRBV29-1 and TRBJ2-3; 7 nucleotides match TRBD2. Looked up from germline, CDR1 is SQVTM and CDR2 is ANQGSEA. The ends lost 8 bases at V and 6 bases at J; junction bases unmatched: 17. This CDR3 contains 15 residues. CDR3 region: CSQIKTSPFFDTQYF. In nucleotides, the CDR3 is TGCAGCCAAATTAAGACTAGCCCGTTTTTCGATACGCAGTATTTT.

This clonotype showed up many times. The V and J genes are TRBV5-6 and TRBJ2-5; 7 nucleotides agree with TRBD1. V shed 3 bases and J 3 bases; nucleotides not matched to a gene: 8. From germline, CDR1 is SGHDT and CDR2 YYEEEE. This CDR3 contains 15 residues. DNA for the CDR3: TGTGCCAGCAGCTCCCCCCCGGGACAGAAAGAGACCCAGTACTTC. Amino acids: CASSSPPGQKETQYF.

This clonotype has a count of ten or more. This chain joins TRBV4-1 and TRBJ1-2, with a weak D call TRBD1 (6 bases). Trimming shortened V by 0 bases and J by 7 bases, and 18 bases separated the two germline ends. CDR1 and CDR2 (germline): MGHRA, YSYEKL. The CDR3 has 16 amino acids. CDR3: CASSQDGGASSRGYTF. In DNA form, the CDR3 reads TGCGCCAGCAGCCAAGATGGGGGCGCGTCATCTCGTGGCTACACCTTC.

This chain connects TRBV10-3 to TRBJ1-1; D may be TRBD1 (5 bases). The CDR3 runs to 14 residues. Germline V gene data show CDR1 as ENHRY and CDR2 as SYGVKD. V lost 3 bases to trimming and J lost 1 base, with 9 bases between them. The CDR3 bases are TGTGCCATCAGTGACAGGGCGAAGAACACTGAAGCTTTCTTT. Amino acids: CAISDRAKNTEAFF.

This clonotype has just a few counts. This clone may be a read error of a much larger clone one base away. CDR3 sequence: CASSLSPGKPYEQYF. Here the CDR3 DNA reads TGCGCCAGCAGCTTGAGTCCGGGAAAGCCCTACGAGCAGTACTTC. V is TRBV5-1 and J is TRBJ2-7, with D perhaps matching TRBD2 (5 bases). The germline V gene encodes CDR1 SGHRS and CDR2 YFSETQ. The length of the CDR3 is 15 residues. The ends were cut back, 1 base at V and 2 bases at J, with 13 bases in the middle.

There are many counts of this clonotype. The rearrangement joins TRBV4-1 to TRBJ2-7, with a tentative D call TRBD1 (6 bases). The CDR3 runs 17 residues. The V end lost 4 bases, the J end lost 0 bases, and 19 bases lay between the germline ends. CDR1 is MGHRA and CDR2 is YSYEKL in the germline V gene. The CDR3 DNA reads TGCGCCAGCAGCCCATGGTCGGGTCAGGGGACCTCCTACGAGCAGTACTTC. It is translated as CASSPWSGQGTSYEQYF.

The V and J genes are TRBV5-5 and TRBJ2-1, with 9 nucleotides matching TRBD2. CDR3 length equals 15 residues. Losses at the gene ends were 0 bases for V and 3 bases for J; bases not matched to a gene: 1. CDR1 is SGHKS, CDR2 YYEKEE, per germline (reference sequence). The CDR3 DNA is TGTGCCAGCAGCTTGGGGCGGGGGGGCTACAATGAGCAGTTCTTC. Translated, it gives CASSLGRGGYNEQFF.

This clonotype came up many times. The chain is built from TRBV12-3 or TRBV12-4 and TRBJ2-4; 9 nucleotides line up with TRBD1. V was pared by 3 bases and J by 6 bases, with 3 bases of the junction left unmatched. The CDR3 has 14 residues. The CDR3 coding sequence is TGTGCCAGCAGTTTTGAGGGACAGGGAAACATTCAGTACTTC. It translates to CASSFEGQGNIQYF.

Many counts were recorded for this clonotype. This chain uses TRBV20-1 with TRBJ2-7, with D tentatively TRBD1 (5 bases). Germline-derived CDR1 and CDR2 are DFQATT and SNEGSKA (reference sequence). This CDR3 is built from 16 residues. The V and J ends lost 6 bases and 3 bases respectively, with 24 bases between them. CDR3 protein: CSASPRARLTVYEQYF. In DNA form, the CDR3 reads TGCAGTGCCAGTCCCAGGGCCCGCTTAACTGTCTACGAGCAGTACTTC.

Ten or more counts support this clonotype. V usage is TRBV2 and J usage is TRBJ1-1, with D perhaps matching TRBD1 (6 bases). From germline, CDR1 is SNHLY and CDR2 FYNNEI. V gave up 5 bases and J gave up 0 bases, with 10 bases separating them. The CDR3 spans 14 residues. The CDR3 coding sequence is TGTGCCAGCAGTCACAGGGATCTGAACACTGAAGCTTTCTTT. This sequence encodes CASSHRDLNTEAFF.

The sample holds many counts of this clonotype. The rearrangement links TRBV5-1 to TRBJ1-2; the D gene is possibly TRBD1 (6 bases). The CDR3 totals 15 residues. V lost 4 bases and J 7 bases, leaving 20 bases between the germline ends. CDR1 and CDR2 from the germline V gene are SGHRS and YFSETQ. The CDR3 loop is CASSQDSGAGGGYTF. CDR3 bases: TGCGCCAGCAGCCAGGACTCGGGGGCTGGGGGTGGCTACACCTTC.

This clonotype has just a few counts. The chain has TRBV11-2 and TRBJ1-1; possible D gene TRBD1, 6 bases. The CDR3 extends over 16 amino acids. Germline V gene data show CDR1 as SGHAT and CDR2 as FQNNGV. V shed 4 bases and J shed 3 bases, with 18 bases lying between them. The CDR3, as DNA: TGTGCCAGCAGCTCCCTAGGCACAGGGCGAGACACTGAAGCTTTCTTT. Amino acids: CASSSLGTGRDTEAFF.

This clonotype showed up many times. CDR3: CASSLRTGEREKLFF. The CDR3 coding sequence is TGTGCCAGCAGCTTGAGAACAGGGGAGCGGGAAAAACTGTTTTTT. The chain combines TRBV5-5 with TRBJ1-4, with 7 positions matching TRBD1. Losses at the gene ends were 1 base for V and 8 bases for J; bases not matched to a gene: 8. The V gene's germline CDR1 is SGHKS and CDR2 YYEKEE (reference sequence). This CDR3 is built from 15 residues.

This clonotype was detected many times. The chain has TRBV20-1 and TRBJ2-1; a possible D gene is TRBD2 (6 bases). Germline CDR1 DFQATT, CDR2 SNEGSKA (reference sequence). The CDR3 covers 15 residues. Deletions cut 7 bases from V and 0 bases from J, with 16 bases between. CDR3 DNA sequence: TGCAGTGTCACTACAGCGGGTTTCTCCTACAATGAGCAGTTCTTC. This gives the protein CSVTTAGFSYNEQFF.

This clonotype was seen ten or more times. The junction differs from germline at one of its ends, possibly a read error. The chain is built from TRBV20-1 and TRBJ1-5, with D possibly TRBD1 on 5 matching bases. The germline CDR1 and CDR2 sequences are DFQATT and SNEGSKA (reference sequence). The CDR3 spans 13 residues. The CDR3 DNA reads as TGCAGTGCTAGGAGGGGTAGGGTACAGCCCCAGAATTTT. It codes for CSARRGRVQPQNF.

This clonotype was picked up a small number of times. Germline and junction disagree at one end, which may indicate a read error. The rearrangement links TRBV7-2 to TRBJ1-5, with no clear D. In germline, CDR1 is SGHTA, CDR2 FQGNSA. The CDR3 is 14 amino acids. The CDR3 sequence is CASSLRVKDQPQNF. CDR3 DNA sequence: TGTGCCAGCAGCTTACGTGTAAAGGATCAGCCCCAGAATTTT.

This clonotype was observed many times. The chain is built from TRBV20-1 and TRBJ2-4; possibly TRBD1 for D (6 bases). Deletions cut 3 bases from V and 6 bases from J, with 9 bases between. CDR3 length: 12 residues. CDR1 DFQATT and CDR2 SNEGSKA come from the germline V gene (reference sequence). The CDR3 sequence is CSARDSSNIQYF. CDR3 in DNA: TGCAGTGCTAGGGACAGTTCAAACATTCAGTACTTC.

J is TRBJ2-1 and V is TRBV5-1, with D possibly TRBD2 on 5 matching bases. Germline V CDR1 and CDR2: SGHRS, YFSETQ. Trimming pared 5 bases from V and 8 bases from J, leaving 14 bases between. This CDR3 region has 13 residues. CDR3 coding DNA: TGCGCCAGCAGGAGGGCATTTGTGGATGAGCAGTTCTTC. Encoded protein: CASRRAFVDEQFF.

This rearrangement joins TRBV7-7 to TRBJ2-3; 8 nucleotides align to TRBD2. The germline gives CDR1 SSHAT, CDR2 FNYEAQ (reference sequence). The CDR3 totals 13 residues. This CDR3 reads CASGLASTDTQYF. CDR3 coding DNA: TGTGCTAGTGGACTAGCTTCAACAGATACGCAGTATTTT.

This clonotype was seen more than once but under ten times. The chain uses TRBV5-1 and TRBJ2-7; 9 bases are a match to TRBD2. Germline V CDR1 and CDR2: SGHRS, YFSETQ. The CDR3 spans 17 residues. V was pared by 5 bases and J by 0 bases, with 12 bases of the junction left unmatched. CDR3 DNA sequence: TGCGCCAGCAGTAGGTATAAGCGGGAGGTTTCCTCCTACGAGCAGTACTTC. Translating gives CASSRYKREVSSYEQYF.

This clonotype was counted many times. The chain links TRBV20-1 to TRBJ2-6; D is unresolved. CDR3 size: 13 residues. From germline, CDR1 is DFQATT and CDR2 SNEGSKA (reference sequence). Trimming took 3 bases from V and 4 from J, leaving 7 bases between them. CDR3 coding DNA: TGCAGTGCTAGTTCGTCCGGGGCCAACGTCCTGACTTTC. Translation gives CSASSSGANVLTF.

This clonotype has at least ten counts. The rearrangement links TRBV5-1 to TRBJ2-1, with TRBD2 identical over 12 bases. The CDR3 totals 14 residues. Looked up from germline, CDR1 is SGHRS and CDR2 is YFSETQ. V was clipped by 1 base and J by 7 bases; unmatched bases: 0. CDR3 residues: CASSLTSGRNEQFF. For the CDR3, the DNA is TGCGCCAGCAGCTTGACTAGCGGGAGGAATGAGCAGTTCTTC.